The rows below give T cell receptor beta chains drawn from one sample of a study of cytomegalovirus exposure and HLA in healthy donors. Method: immunoSEQ multiplex PCR; TCRdb's copy keeps in-frame clones and lacks some. The profile covers about 220,000 clones, with around 87% appearing a single time and 2.6% taken by the ten largest. The sequenced sample was PBMCs. The source of these receptors is a man between 18 and 29 years old in good health and CMV-seronegative. Each CDR3 is given with its conserved first and last residue. Each record gives: J gene, V gene, CDR3 length, D gene, clone size, CDR3 DNA, CDR3 protein. The D gene is left open where the match is weak. For some rows the clone size is stated as once, few or many, or as a class when expanded; others skip it.

>TRBJ2-5|TRBV6-5|14|.|.
TGTGCCAGCAGTTACGGGGCAGGGGAAGAGACCCAGTACTTC
CASSYGAGEETQYF
>TRBJ1-1|TRBV21-1|11|.|.
TGTGCCAGCAGCCCCCGGAGGGGAGCTTTCTTT
CASSPRRGAFF
>TRBJ2-3|TRBV13|15|.|.
TGTGCCAGCAGCTTTGGCATGACTAGCACAGATACGCAGTATTTT
CASSFGMTSTDTQYF
>TRBJ2-2|TRBV27|15|TRBD2|.
TGTGCCAGCAATCCAATAGCGGGAGTTCCCGGGGAGCTGTTTTTT
CASNPIAGVPGELFF
>TRBJ1-1|TRBV7-9|14|TRBD1|.
TGTGCCAGCAGCTTTACAGGGGCAAACACTGAAGCTTTCTTT
CASSFTGANTEAFF
>TRBJ2-1|TRBV20-1|10|.|.
TGCAGTCCATTGGGGAGGGAGCAGTTCTTC
CSPLGREQFF
>TRBJ1-3|TRBV7-6|13|.|.
TGTGCCAGCAGCCCCTCGGCCGGAGGCACCATATATTTT
CASSPSAGGTIYF
>TRBJ2-7|TRBV5-6|14|TRBD1|once
TGTGCCAGCAGCTGGGGGACAGGGAACTACGAGCAGTACTTC
CASSWGTGNYEQYF
>TRBJ1-2|TRBV6-1|12|.|.
TGTGCCAGCAGTGAGCGGCGCTATGGCTACACCTTC
CASSERRYGYTF
>TRBJ2-7|TRBV5-4|16|TRBD2|.
TGTGCCAGCAGCTTGACGAATAGCGGGCTCACCTACGAGCAGTACTTC
CASSLTNSGLTYEQYF
>TRBJ1-3|TRBV7-6|14|TRBD1|.
TGTGCCAGCAGCCGAAGGGACAGTAGGAACACCATATATTTT
CASSRRDSRNTIYF
>TRBJ2-1|TRBV4-3|13|TRBD2|few
TGCGCCAGCAGCCCTAGCGGGGGCAATGAGCAGTTCTTC
CASSPSGGNEQFF
>TRBJ1-6|TRBV6-6|14|.|.
TGTGCCAGCACGAGCGGGGGGGCTCCTTCACCCCTCCACTTT
CASTSGGAPSPLHF
>TRBJ1-2|TRBV7-9|13|.|.
TGTGCCAGCAGCTTACAGGCCCAGGGTGGCTACACCTTC
CASSLQAQGGYTF
>TRBJ2-3|TRBV27|14|.|.
TGTGCCAGCAGTTTACGGGGGAGCACAGATACGCAGTATTTT
CASSLRGSTDTQYF
>TRBJ2-7|TRBV7-9|12|.|.
TGTGCCAGCACCCTGGGGGGCGGGAGAGGATACTTC
CASTLGGGRGYF
>TRBJ2-1|TRBV28|11|.|.
TGTGCCAGCAGTCCAGGGCCTCGGCAGTTCTTC
CASSPGPRQFF
>TRBJ2-1|TRBV19|15|.|.
TGTGCCAGTAGTCCAACCGGGACTGGGTACAATGAGCAGTTCTTC
CASSPTGTGYNEQFF
>TRBJ2-3|TRBV30|18|.|.
TGTGCCTGGAGTTCCAATCCTTCCCTGCTAGCGTCACCAGATACGCAGTATTTT
CAWSSNPSLLASPDTQYF
>TRBJ2-7|TRBV6-1|12|.|.
TGTGCCAGCACGGTTAAAACCTACGAGCAGTACTTC
CASTVKTYEQYF
>TRBJ1-1|TRBV5-1|16|.|.
TGCGCCAGCAGCTTCCGCAGAGGCCGGGGGATCACTGAAGCTTTCTTT
CASSFRRGRGITEAFF
>TRBJ1-6|TRBV2|13|.|.
TGTGCCGGGCGCAGACCAGATAATTCACCCCTCCACTTT
CAGRRPDNSPLHF
>TRBJ2-4|TRBV18|15|.|once
TGTGCCAGCTCGCGAGTCGGGGTTACCAAAAACATTCAGTACTTC
CASSRVGVTKNIQYF
>TRBJ1-1|TRBV10-3|14|.|.
TGTGCCATCAGTAGAGGGGACATGAACACTGAAGCTTTCTTT
CAISRGDMNTEAFF